The 10 T cell receptor beta chains below all came from one sample that was sequenced in a study of naive and memory T cell subsets. A UMI-containing oligonucleotide was joined by 3' ligation to the TCR cDNA template. Ligated cDNA underwent four rounds of PCR with nested alpha and beta constant region primers and SP2. Each CDR3 protein gets one entry after TCRdb re-called the 5' RACE reads with MiXCR. The table shows about 62,000 distinct CDR3 sequences, with 6.5% to 9% occurring only once. These TCRs come from a female donor in good health.

Many counts were recorded for this clonotype. The rearrangement links TRBV28 to TRBJ1-1, with a weak D call TRBD1 (5 bases). Germline lookup yields CDR1 MDHEN and CDR2 SYDVKM. The V gene lost 3 bases and the J gene lost 0 bases, with 11 bases spanning the gap. This CDR3 region has 15 residues. In nucleotides, the CDR3 is TGTGCCAGCAGTTTTAGCCGGGACCTGAACACTGAAGCTTTCTTT. This translates into CASSFSRDLNTEAFF. The whole variable domain, remainder taken from reference TRBV28 and TRBJ1-1, is DVKVTQSSRYLVKRTGEKVFLECVQDMDHENMFWYRQDPGLGLRLIYFSYDVKMKEKGDIPEGYSVSREKKERFSLILESASTNQTSMYLCASSFSRDLNTEAFFGQGTRLTVV.

This clonotype occurred once. This chain uses TRBV11-2 with TRBJ2-2, with D possibly being TRBD2 (7 bases). The CDR3 totals 16 residues. The germline V gene has CDR1 SGHAT and CDR2 FQNNGV. Trimming removed 6 bases at V and 4 bases at J, with 18 bases between. CDR3 coding DNA: TGTGCCAGCAGTCCCCTGGCGGGGGCCTCCACCGGGGAGCTGTTTTTT. Residues: CASSPLAGASTGELFF.

The rearrangement uses TRBV15 and TRBJ2-6; D is unresolved. Germline CDR1 and CDR2: LNHNV and YYDKDF (reference sequence). Trimming removed 0 bases from V and 0 bases from J, with 9 bases in between. The CDR3 runs to 17 residues. The CDR3 spells CATSRDRPTSGANVLTF. As DNA, the CDR3 is TGTGCCACCAGCAGAGACCGCCCTACCTCTGGGGCCAACGTCCTGACTTTC.

The chain has TRBV7-9 and TRBJ2-1; 8 bases line up with TRBD1. The CDR3 has 18 residues. Germline CDR1 is SEHNR and CDR2 is FQNEAQ (reference sequence). Trimming at V came to 3 bases and at J to 6 bases, leaving 16 bases not matched to a gene. The CDR3 loop is CASSFPTGVVFSVNEQFF. Here the CDR3 DNA reads TGTGCCAGCAGCTTTCCGACAGGGGTCGTTTTTTCAGTCAATGAGCAGTTCTTC.

The J gene is TRBJ1-1, the V gene TRBV5-6; no clear D. Per germline, CDR1 SGHDT and CDR2 YYEEEE. V was clipped by 1 base and J by 7 bases, with 11 bases between them. The CDR3 length is 13 residues. CDR3 sequence reads: CASSLWASHEAFF. The CDR3, as DNA: TGTGCCAGCAGCTTGTGGGCCAGTCATGAAGCTTTCTTT.

This clonotype was recorded many times. The chain links TRBV6-1 to TRBJ1-5; D is ambiguous. The V gene lost 6 bases and the J gene lost 3 bases, with 24 bases spanning the gap. CDR1 is MNHNS, CDR2 SASEGT, per germline. The CDR3 is 18 residues long. Here the CDR3 reads CASSKTLTATRHNQPQHF. The CDR3 DNA follows: TGTGCCAGCAGCAAGACTTTGACGGCCACGAGGCACAATCAGCCCCAGCATTTT.

The V and J genes are TRBV29-1 and TRBJ2-2, with 8 bases lining up with TRBD1. The V segment lost 7 bases and the J segment 3 bases; nucleotides outside the gene matches: 10. This CDR3 has 15 amino acids. CDR1 is SQVTM and CDR2 is ANQGSEA in the germline V gene. The CDR3 DNA follows: TGCAGCGGAGCCCCTAACAGGGGGGACACCGGGGAGCTGTTTTTT. Amino acids: CSGAPNRGDTGELFF.

The chain combines TRBV10-3 with TRBJ2-3; 9 bases align to TRBD2. The CDR3 totals 15 residues. Germline lookup yields CDR1 ENHRY and CDR2 SYGVKD. V dropped 4 bases and J dropped 2; count of bases not matched to a gene: 4. The CDR3 bases are TGTGCCATCAGTGGTCTAGCGGGGTTCACAGATACGCAGTATTTT. Encoded protein: CAISGLAGFTDTQYF.

In its sample, this clonotype was seen a few times. This chain joins TRBV11-3 and TRBJ2-7, with D perhaps matching TRBD1 (5 bases). CDR1 is SGHNT, CDR2 YENEEA, per germline. The CDR3 sequence is 16 residues long. The V gene lost 0 bases and the J gene lost 1 base, with 13 bases spanning the gap. CDR3 region: CASSLDVQGPSYEQYF. The CDR3 nucleotides are TGTGCCAGCAGCTTAGACGTCCAGGGCCCTTCCTACGAGCAGTACTTC.

This clonotype turned up a few times. J is TRBJ2-7 and V is TRBV20-1; TRBD1 matches 8 bases. The V gene end was trimmed by 3 bases and the J gene end by 2 bases; junction bases not matched to a gene: 6. This CDR3 region has 14 residues. Germline V gene data show CDR1 as DFQATT and CDR2 as SNEGSKA (reference sequence). The CDR3 nucleotides read TGCAGTGCTAGGCCCAGGGGGCTTACCTACGAGCAGTACTTC. It is translated as CSARPRGLTYEQYF.